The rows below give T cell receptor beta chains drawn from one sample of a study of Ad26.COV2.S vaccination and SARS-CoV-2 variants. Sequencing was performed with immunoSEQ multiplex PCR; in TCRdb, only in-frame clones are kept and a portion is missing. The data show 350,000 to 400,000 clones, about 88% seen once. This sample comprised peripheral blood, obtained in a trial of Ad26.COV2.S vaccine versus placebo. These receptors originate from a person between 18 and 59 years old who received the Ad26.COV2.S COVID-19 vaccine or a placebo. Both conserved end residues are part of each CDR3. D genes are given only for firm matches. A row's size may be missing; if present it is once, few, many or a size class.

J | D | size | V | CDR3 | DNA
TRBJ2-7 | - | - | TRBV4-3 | CASSHSATGESYEQYF | TGCGCCAGCAGCCATTCCGCGACAGGTGAATCCTACGAGCAGTACTTC
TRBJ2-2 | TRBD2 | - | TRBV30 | CAWSVTLGLAGTGELFF | TGTGCCTGGAGTGTGACCCTGGGACTAGCAGGTACCGGGGAGCTGTTTTTT
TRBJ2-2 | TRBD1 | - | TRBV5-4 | CASSTRDSLTGELFF | TGTGCCAGCAGCACGAGGGACAGCCTCACCGGGGAGCTGTTTTTT
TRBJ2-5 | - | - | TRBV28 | CASSKRVQETQYF | TGTGCCAGCAGCAAAAGGGTACAAGAGACCCAGTACTTC
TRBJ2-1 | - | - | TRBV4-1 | CASSPRQNVEDRQFF | TGCGCCAGCAGCCCCCGACAGAACGTCGAGGATCGGCAGTTCTTC
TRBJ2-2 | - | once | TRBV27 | CASKLRGMNGELFF | TGTGCCAGCAAGTTAAGGGGCATGAACGGGGAGCTGTTTTTT
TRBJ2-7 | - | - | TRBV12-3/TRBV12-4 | CASSYREEQYF | TGTGCCAGCAGTTATCGGGAGGAGCAGTACTTC
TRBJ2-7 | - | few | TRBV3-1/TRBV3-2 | CASSRASGYEQYF | TGTGCCAGCAGCCGGGCGTCTGGCTACGAGCAGTACTTC
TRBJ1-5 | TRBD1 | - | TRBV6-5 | CASSPGGTNQPQHF | TGTGCCAGCAGCCCAGGGGGGACAAATCAGCCCCAGCATTTT
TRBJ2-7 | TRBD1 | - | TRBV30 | CAWSGQGEVEQYF | TGTGCCTGGTCAGGACAGGGGGAGGTCGAGCAGTACTTC
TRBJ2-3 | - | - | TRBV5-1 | CASSLETGERDTQYF | TGCGCCAGCAGCTTGGAAACGGGAGAGAGAGATACGCAGTATTTT
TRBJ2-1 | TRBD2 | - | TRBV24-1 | CATSDPSGTSGSGGYNEQFF | TGTGCCACCAGTGATCCCTCCGGGACTAGCGGGAGTGGGGGTTACAATGAGCAGTTCTTC
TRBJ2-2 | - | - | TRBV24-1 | CATSDTNTGELFF | TGTGCCACCAGTGATACGAACACCGGGGAGCTGTTTTTT
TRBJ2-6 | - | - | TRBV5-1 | CASSLRDGPSGANVLTF | TGCGCCAGCAGCTTGCGGGACGGTCCCTCTGGGGCCAACGTCCTGACTTTC
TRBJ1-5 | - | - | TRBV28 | CASSFPGSSNQPQHF | TGTGCCAGCAGTTTCCCGGGCAGTAGCAATCAGCCCCAGCATTTT
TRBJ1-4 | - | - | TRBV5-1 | CASSAGTGLGSNEKLFF | TGCGCCAGCAGCGCCGGGACGGGGTTAGGGTCTAATGAAAAACTGTTTTTT
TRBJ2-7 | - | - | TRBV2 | CASSEVSSPPYEQYF | TGTGCCAGCAGTGAAGTGTCTAGCCCTCCCTACGAGCAGTACTTC
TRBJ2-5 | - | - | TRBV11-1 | CASSLNNKETQYF | TGTGCCAGCAGCTTGAACAACAAAGAGACCCAGTACTTC
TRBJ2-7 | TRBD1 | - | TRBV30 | CASPGTGGNEQYF | TGTGCCTCCCCCGGGACAGGGGGCAATGAGCAGTACTTC
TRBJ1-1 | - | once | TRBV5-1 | CASSPRGRHMNTEAFF | TGCGCCAGCAGCCCCAGAGGACGACATATGAACACTGAAGCTTTCTTT
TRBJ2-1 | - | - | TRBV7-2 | CASSPRGGGYNEQFF | TGTGCCAGCAGCCCGCGGGGTGGGGGGTACAATGAGCAGTTCTTC
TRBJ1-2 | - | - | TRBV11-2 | CASSLYGSVGGYTF | TGTGCCAGCAGCTTATATGGGTCCGTTGGGGGCTACACCTTC
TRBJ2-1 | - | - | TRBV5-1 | CASSLVLTDNEQFF | TGCGCCAGCAGCTTGGTCCTAACTGACAATGAGCAGTTCTTC
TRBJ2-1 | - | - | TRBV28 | CASTQGGHTYNEQFF | TGTGCCAGCACCCAGGGGGGCCACACCTACAATGAGCAGTTCTTC
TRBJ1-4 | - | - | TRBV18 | CASSPRGPATNEKLFF | TGTGCCAGCTCACCACGGGGCCCTGCAACTAATGAAAAACTGTTTTTT
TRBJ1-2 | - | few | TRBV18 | CASSPSTGPVYGYTF | TGTGCCAGCTCACCCTCGACAGGACCGGTCTATGGCTACACCTTC
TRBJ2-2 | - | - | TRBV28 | CASTGHDGANTGELFF | TGTGCCAGCACGGGCCATGATGGCGCGAACACCGGGGAGCTGTTTTTT
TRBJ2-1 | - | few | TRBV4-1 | CASSQVNLVSYNEQFF | TGCGCCAGCAGCCAAGTTAATCTGGTTTCCTACAATGAGCAGTTCTTC
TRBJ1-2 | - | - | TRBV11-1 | CASSLAEGTYGYTF | TGTGCCAGCAGCTTAGCGGAGGGTACCTATGGCTACACCTTC
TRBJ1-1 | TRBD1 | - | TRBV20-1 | CSASMQGASEAFF | TGCAGTGCTAGTATGCAGGGGGCCTCTGAAGCTTTCTTT
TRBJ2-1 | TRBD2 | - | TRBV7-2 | CASSRRLAGWDEQFF | TGTGCCAGCAGCAGAAGACTAGCGGGTTGGGATGAGCAGTTCTTC
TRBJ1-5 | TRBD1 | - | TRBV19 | CASRPGQGNQPQHF | TGTGCCAGTAGACCTGGACAGGGCAATCAGCCCCAGCATTTT
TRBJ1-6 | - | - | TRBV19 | CASSPRGVSSYNSPLHF | TGTGCCAGTAGTCCCCGGGGGGTTTCGTCCTATAATTCACCCCTCCACTTT
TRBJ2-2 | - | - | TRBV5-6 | CASSLTPGELFF | TGTGCCAGCAGCTTGACTCCCGGGGAGCTGTTTTTT
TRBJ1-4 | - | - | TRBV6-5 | CASSPGFFREKLFF | TGTGCCAGCAGTCCGGGTTTTTTTCGGGAAAAACTGTTTTTT
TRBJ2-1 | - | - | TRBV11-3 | CASSLGRATLVYNEQFF | TGTGCCAGCAGCTTAGGTCGGGCAACCTTGGTCTACAATGAGCAGTTCTTC
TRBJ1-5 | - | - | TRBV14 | CASSQDVRGELNQPQHF | TGTGCCAGCAGCCAAGATGTAAGGGGGGAGCTCAATCAGCCCCAGCATTTT
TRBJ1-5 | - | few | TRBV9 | CASSVSGGLDQPQHF | TGTGCCAGCAGCGTATCTGGCGGGTTAGATCAGCCCCAGCATTTT
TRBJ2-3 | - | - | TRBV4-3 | CASSLGPPEGTDTQYF | TGCGCCAGCAGCCTGGGGCCCCCCGAGGGAACAGATACGCAGTATTTT
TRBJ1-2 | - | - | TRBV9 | CASSVGPSSDYGYTF | TGTGCCAGCAGCGTAGGCCCCTCATCGGACTATGGCTACACCTTC
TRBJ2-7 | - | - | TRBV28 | CASARRILPYEQYF | TGTGCCAGCGCCAGGAGGATTCTCCCCTACGAGCAGTACTTC
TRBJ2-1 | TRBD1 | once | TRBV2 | CASSGGQGFRKTYNEQFF | TGTGCCAGCAGTGGGGGACAGGGATTTAGGAAGACCTACAATGAGCAGTTCTTC
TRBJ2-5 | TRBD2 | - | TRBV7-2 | CASSWTSFETQYF | TGTGCCAGCAGCTGGACTAGCTTCGAGACCCAGTACTTC
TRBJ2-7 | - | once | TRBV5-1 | CASSQGGADSYEQYF | TGCGCCAGCAGCCAGGGGGGGGCGGACTCCTACGAGCAGTACTTC
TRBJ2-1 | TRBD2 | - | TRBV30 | CAWSVLAGARGEQFF | TGTGCCTGGAGTGTACTGGCGGGAGCAAGGGGTGAGCAGTTCTTC
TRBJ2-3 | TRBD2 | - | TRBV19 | CASTTISGNADTQYF | TGTGCCAGTACCACTATTAGCGGGAATGCAGATACGCAGTATTTT
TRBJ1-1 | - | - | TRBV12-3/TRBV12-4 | CASSQTVEAFF | TGTGCCAGCAGCCAGACAGTAGAAGCTTTCTTT
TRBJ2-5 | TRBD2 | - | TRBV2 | CASSASGRGETQYF | TGTGCCAGCAGTGCCTCCGGGCGGGGGGAGACCCAGTACTTC
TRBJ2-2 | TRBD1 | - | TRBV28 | CASSLPGTGAHPGELFF | TGTGCCAGCAGTTTACCCGGGACAGGGGCCCATCCCGGGGAGCTGTTTTTT
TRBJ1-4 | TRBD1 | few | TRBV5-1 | CASSDWTGRNEKLFF | TGCGCCAGCAGTGATTGGACAGGGAGAAATGAAAAACTGTTTTTT
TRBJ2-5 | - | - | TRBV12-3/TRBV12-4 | CASSWIQETQYF | TGTGCCAGCAGCTGGATCCAAGAGACCCAGTACTTC
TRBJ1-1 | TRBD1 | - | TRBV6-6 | CASSYGQGAEAFF | TGTGCCAGCAGTTACGGGCAGGGGGCTGAAGCTTTCTTT
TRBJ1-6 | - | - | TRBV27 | CASSFDRRNNSPLHF | TGTGCCAGCAGTTTCGACCGAAGGAATAATTCACCCCTCCACTTT
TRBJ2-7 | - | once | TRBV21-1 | CASSKVPGGAATSGIPSYEQYF | TGTGCCAGCAGCAAAGTCCCGGGTGGAGCAGCAACTAGCGGGATTCCCTCCTACGAGCAGTACTTC
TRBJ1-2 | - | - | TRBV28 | CASSPAVDSNYGYTF | TGTGCCAGCAGTCCGGCAGTCGACTCTAACTATGGCTACACCTTC
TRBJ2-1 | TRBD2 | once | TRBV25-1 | CASRGTSGTYNEQFF | TGTGCCAGCAGAGGGACTAGCGGCACCTACAATGAGCAGTTCTTC
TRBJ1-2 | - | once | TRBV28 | CASTPGGADKFYGYTF | TGTGCCAGCACCCCCGGTGGCGCCGACAAGTTCTATGGCTACACCTTC
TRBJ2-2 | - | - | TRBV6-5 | CASSPTEGSGELFF | TGTGCCAGCAGTCCAACAGAAGGGTCCGGGGAGCTGTTTTTT
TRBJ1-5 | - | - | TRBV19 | CASSTGHGRGNQPQHF | TGTGCCAGTAGTACGGGACACGGGCGGGGCAATCAGCCCCAGCATTTT